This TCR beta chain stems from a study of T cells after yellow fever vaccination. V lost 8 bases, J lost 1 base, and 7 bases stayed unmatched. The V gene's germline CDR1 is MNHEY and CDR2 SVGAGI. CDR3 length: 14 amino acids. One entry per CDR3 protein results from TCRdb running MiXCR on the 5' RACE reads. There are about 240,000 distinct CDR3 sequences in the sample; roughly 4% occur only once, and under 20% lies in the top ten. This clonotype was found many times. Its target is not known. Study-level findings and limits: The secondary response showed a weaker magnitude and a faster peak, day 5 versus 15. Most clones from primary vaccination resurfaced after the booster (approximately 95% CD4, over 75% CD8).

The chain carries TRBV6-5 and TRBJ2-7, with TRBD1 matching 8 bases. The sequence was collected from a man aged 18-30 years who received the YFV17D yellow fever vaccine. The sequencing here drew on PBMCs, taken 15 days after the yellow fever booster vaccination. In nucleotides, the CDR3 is TGTGCCAGCGGAGGACAGGGATTGTCCTACGAGCAGTACTTC. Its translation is CASGGQGLSYEQYF.